These 21 T cell receptor beta chains came from one sample sequenced in a study of vaccination effects on CD4 cells after COVID-19. Sequencing used immunoSEQ multiplex PCR; TCRdb keeps in-frame clones, though not all of them. The repertoire consists of around 44,000 clones, with less than 85% occurring once and the leading ten covering 3.6%. No antigen is known for these receptors. Cells that had been cultured for approximately ten days were the source of isolated CD4+ T cells. The infection with SARS-CoV-2 (confirmed by PCR) occurred in this person between March and December 2020. Either the BNT162b2 or mRNA-1273 vaccine was given to participants in two doses. Sequencing was performed on CD4+ T cells from PBMCs cultured without peptide, taken after COVID-19 vaccination. These receptors all stem from a human donor who had a prior SARS-CoV-2 infection.

The chain employs TRBV11-3 and TRBJ2-7; the match to TRBD1 covers 9 bases. From germline, CDR1 is SGHNT and CDR2 YENEEA. After removal of 5 bases from V and 6 bases from J, the junction contained 11 bases not matched to a gene. The CDR3 runs to 15 residues. The CDR3 region is CASSASTGGSGEQYF. The CDR3 nucleotides are TGTGCCAGCAGCGCCTCGACAGGGGGTTCTGGCGAGCAGTACTTC.

Comment on this clone: Other DNA sequences of this sample code for an identical CDR3. This rearrangement joins TRBV4-3 to TRBJ2-1; 10 bases agree with TRBD2. CDR1 LGHNA and CDR2 YSLEER come from the germline V gene. The V and J ends lost 0 bases and 6 bases, in that order; junction bases with no gene match: 8. CDR3 length: 17 residues. CDR3 sequence (DNA): TGCGCCAGCAGCCAAGATGGGAGCGGGAGGGCCCGCAATGAGCAGTTCTTC. Its translation is CASSQDGSGRARNEQFF.

The gene calls are TRBV7-4 and TRBJ2-7; D gene unclear. CDR3 length: 10 amino acids. Trimming left V 2 bases short and J 6 bases short, with 2 bases between. Germline values: CDR1 SGHVT, CDR2 SQSDAQ. The CDR3 DNA reads TGTGCCAGCAGCTTACCCGAGCAGTACTTC. Translating gives CASSLPEQYF.

The rearrangement joins TRBV11-2 to TRBJ2-5; D gene ambiguous. The V end was cut by 0 bases, the J end by 6 bases, with 11 bases between. This CDR3 region has 14 residues. In germline, CDR1 is SGHAT, CDR2 FQNNGV. The CDR3 DNA is TGTGCCAGCAGCTTAGAAGGGATTTGGAAGACCCAGTACTTC. Amino acid sequence: CASSLEGIWKTQYF.

The chain uses TRBV6-5 and TRBJ2-7; D perhaps matches TRBD2 (6 bases). V was cut by 8 bases and J by 0 bases, with 11 bases left in between. The CDR3 has 13 amino acids. The germline CDR1 and CDR2 sequences are MNHEY and SVGAGI. The CDR3, as DNA: TGTGCCAGCTTAAGACTAGACTCCTACGAGCAGTACTTC. Its translation is CASLRLDSYEQYF.

The CDR3 nucleotides read TGTGCCAGCAGTTACGGACTGAATAATGAGCAGTTCTTC. This codes for CASSYGLNNEQFF. J is TRBJ2-1 and V is TRBV6-4; tentative D call: TRBD2 (5 bases). Germline V gives CDR1 MRHNA, CDR2 SNTAGT. Trimming pared 5 bases from V and 7 bases from J, leaving 12 bases between. This CDR3 region has 13 residues.

This clone was recorded once. This chain joins TRBV9 and TRBJ2-5, with TRBD1 matching 7 bases. V trimming: 0 bases; J trimming: 5 bases; junction bases outside the gene matches: 7. This CDR3 is built from 15 residues. The germline V gene has CDR1 SGDLS and CDR2 YYNGEE. The CDR3 DNA follows: TGTGCCAGCAGCGTAGGAACAGGGGCCTGGGAGACCCAGTACTTC. Translating it yields CASSVGTGAWETQYF.

This chain joins TRBV6-5 and TRBJ2-3, with TRBD2 matching over 9 bases. Looked up from germline, CDR1 is MNHEY and CDR2 is SVGAGI. Trimming removed 6 bases from V and 0 bases from J; junction bases left unmatched: 4. CDR3 size: 15 residues. The CDR3 DNA follows: TGTGCCAGCAGGCCGACTAGCGGTAGCACAGATACGCAGTATTTT. This codes for CASRPTSGSTDTQYF.

The genes are TRBV4-2 and TRBJ2-7; D ambiguous. Germline CDR1 and CDR2: LGHNA and YNFKEQ. V was pared by 1 base and J by 2 bases, with 9 bases between. CDR3 length: 14 amino acids. The CDR3 loop is CASSQGSYPYEQYF. The CDR3 region has the DNA TGTGCCAGCAGCCAAGGAAGTTATCCCTACGAGCAGTACTTC.

The chain uses TRBV2 and TRBJ2-1; 7 bases line up with TRBD2. CDR3 length: 15 amino acids. Germline V gene data show CDR1 as SNHLY and CDR2 as FYNNEI. V shed 2 bases and J 4 bases; nucleotides not matched to a gene: 5. The CDR3 coding sequence is TGTGCCAGCAGTGAAACGGCTAGCGGATACAATGAGCAGTTCTTC. This gives the protein CASSETASGYNEQFF.

This clone was seen only once. This chain connects TRBV12-3 or TRBV12-4 to TRBJ2-5; D is unclear. V gave up 8 bases and J gave up 7 bases, with 17 bases separating them. The CDR3 has 13 residues. CDR3 amino acids: CASRAREEGTQYF. The CDR3 bases are TGTGCCAGCCGTGCCCGTGAAGAAGGGACCCAGTACTTC.

This chain links TRBV9 with TRBJ1-1, with TRBD1 identical over 7 bases. CDR3 length: 14 amino acids. CDR1 is SGDLS, CDR2 YYNGEE, per germline. V lost 4 bases to trimming and J lost 0 bases; unmatched junction nucleotides: 3. The DNA of the CDR3 is TGTGCCAGCAGCCTACAGGGGCTGAACACTGAAGCTTTCTTT. Translated: CASSLQGLNTEAFF.

The chain recombines TRBV5-1 with TRBJ1-2, with 11 bases fitting TRBD1. J gave up 4 bases and V 3 bases, and 8 bases lay outside the gene matches. Germline values: CDR1 SGHRS, CDR2 YFSETQ. This CDR3 contains 16 residues. The CDR3 region is CASSYGTGGRGYGYTF. The DNA for the CDR3 is TGCGCCAGCAGCTACGGGACAGGGGGTAGAGGCTATGGCTACACCTTC. The full variable domain, completed using reference TRBV5-1 and TRBJ1-2, is KAGVTQTPRYLIKTRGQQVTLSCSPISGHRSVSWYQQTPGQGLQFLFEYFSETQRNKGNFPGRFSGRQFSNSRSEMNVSTLELGDSALYLCASSYGTGGRGYGYTFGSGTRLTVV.

The chain combines TRBV7-2 with TRBJ2-7, with D maybe TRBD2 (5 bases). The CDR3 has 12 amino acids. CDR1 is SGHTA and CDR2 is FQGNSA in the germline V gene. Trimming took off 5 bases at V and 7 bases at J, with 12 bases between the two ends. CDR3 in DNA: TGTGCCAGCAGCCCCGGATGGACTGAGCAGTACTTC. Translating it yields CASSPGWTEQYF.

This chain connects TRBV27 to TRBJ2-7; TRBD2 aligns across 11 bases. Looked up from germline, CDR1 is MNHEY and CDR2 is SMNVEV (reference sequence). J was trimmed by 3 bases and V by 4 bases; bases with no gene match: 2. CDR3 size: 14 residues. The CDR3 here is CASSSTSGDYEQYF. As DNA, the CDR3 is TGTGCCAGCAGTTCGACTAGCGGGGACTACGAGCAGTACTTC.

J is TRBJ2-5 and V is TRBV15; D may match TRBD1 or TRBD2 (7 bases each). Trimming removed 6 bases from V and 5 bases from J, with 16 bases in between. CDR1 is LNHNV and CDR2 is YYDKDF in the germline V gene (reference sequence). There are 14 residues in the CDR3. The CDR3 sequence: CATRAPQGGETQYF. CDR3 bases: TGTGCCACCAGGGCACCGCAGGGGGGGGAGACCCAGTACTTC.

The CDR3 DNA reads TGTGCCAGCAGCCCCTTGAGGGGGAGGGCAAGCACAGATACGCAGTATTTT. It specifies CASSPLRGRASTDTQYF. This chain joins TRBV7-9 and TRBJ2-3; D possibly corresponds to TRBD2 (7 bases). Deletions cut 5 bases from V and 0 bases from J, with 18 bases between. CDR3 length: 17 residues. From germline, CDR1 is SEHNR and CDR2 FQNEAQ (reference sequence).

This clone was seen only a few times. V usage is TRBV7-6 and J usage is TRBJ1-1; D gene uncertain. This CDR3 comprises 14 residues. V was trimmed by 4 bases and J by 8 bases, leaving 17 bases between them. CDR1 is SGHVS, CDR2 FNYEAQ, per germline. CDR3: CASSYDQGKQEAFF. The CDR3 region has the DNA TGTGCCAGCAGCTACGATCAAGGGAAACAAGAAGCTTTCTTT.

The rearrangement joins TRBV10-3 to TRBJ1-2; 8 bases are a match to TRBD1. V lost 6 bases and J lost 3; bases outside the gene matches: 6. Germline CDR1 ENHRY, CDR2 SYGVKD. The CDR3 totals 14 residues. The CDR3 sequence is CAIRIQGGDYGYTF. CDR3 bases: TGTGCCATCAGGATACAGGGGGGCGACTATGGCTACACCTTC.

Notes on this clone: Other DNA sequences of this sample code for an identical CDR3. The rearrangement joins TRBV5-1 to TRBJ2-3; 8 nucleotides match TRBD2. V shed 4 bases and J 3 bases; nucleotides not matched to a gene: 10. The germline CDR1 and CDR2 sequences are SGHRS and YFSETQ. This CDR3 region has 16 residues. The CDR3: CASSLGGTRGTDTQYF. The CDR3 DNA sequence: TGCGCCAGCAGCCTTGGGGGGACTAGGGGTACAGATACGCAGTATTTT.

This clone showed up just once. This chain connects TRBV5-4 to TRBJ2-6; 9 bases map to TRBD1. The CDR3 has 16 residues. J gave up 9 bases and V 3 bases, and 10 bases lay outside the gene matches. The germline gives CDR1 SGHNT, CDR2 YYREEE (reference sequence). The CDR3 reads CASSSPGQGLFNVLTF. The CDR3 region has the DNA TGTGCCAGCAGCTCTCCGGGACAGGGTCTCTTCAACGTCCTGACTTTC.